This record covers a single T cell receptor (beta chain). The data stem from a study of identical twins. MiXCR, run by TCRdb on the 5' RACE reads, gives a single entry per CDR3 protein. This sample has just over 500,000 distinct CDR3 sequences, with about 20% found just once. These same records also appear under a second study, on T cells expressing NK-cell markers.

The receptor was derived from a woman aged 18-35 years in good health. Input material: CD4+ T cells sorted from blood.

CDR3 sequence reads: CASSLGGWADSNQPQHF. The CDR3 region has the DNA TGTGCCAGCAGCTTAGGGGGGTGGGCCGATAGCAATCAGCCCCAGCATTTT. J is TRBJ1-5 and V is TRBV7-9, with a possible D match to TRBD1 (5 bases). V gave up 1 base and J gave up 0 bases, with 13 bases separating them. The germline V gene encodes CDR1 SEHNR and CDR2 FQNEAQ (reference sequence). The CDR3 loop spans 17 amino acids.